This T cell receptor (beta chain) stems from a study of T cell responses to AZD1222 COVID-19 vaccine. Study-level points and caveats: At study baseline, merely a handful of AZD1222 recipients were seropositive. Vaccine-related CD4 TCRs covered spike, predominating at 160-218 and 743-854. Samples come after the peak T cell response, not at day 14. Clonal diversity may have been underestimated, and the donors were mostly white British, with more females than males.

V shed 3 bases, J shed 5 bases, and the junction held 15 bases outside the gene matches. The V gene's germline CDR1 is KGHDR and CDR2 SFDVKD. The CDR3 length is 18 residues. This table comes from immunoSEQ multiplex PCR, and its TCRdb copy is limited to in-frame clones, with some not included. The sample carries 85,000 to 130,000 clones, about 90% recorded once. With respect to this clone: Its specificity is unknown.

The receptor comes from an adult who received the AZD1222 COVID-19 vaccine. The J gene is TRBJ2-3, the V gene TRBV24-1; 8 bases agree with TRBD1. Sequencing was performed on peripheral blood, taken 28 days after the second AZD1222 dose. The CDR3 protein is CATSDPYGQGAYRDTQYF. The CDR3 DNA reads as TGTGCCACCAGTGATCCCTACGGGCAGGGGGCGTACAGAGATACGCAGTATTTT.